The 12 T cell receptor beta chains below all came from one sample that was sequenced in a study of cytomegalovirus exposure and HLA in healthy donors. Use of 60 Vbeta and 13 Jbeta primers characterized the PCR. This table comes from immunoSEQ multiplex PCR, and its TCRdb copy is limited to in-frame clones, with some not included. The profile covers fewer than 110,000 clones, with around 66% appearing a single time and more than 3% taken by the ten largest. The sequenced sample was PBMCs. The receptor set was obtained from a woman between 45 and 60 years old in good health and CMV-seronegative.

This chain joins TRBV5-1 and TRBJ2-7, with D perhaps matching TRBD2 (5 bases). V was cut by 0 bases and J by 6 bases, with 13 bases left in between. CDR1 SGHRS and CDR2 YFSETQ come from the germline V gene. The CDR3 has 14 residues. The CDR3 nucleotides are TGCGCCAGCAGCTTGGGTAATAAGGCGGGCGAGCAGTACTTC. Translated: CASSLGNKAGEQYF.

This rearrangement joins TRBV11-3 to TRBJ2-7, with TRBD1 matching 8 bases. The germline gives CDR1 SGHNT, CDR2 YENEEA. The CDR3 totals 13 residues. V lost 6 bases to trimming and J lost 6 bases; unmatched junction nucleotides: 7. CDR3: CASSQGQGREQYF. CDR3 nucleotides: TGTGCCAGCAGTCAAGGACAGGGCCGCGAGCAGTACTTC. Full variable domain (remainder filled in from reference TRBV11-3 and TRBJ2-7): EAGVVQSPRYKIIEKKQPVAFWCNPISGHNTLYWYLQNLGQGPELLIRYENEEAVDDSQLPKDRFSAERLKGVDSTLKIQPAELGDSAVYLCASSQGQGREQYFGPGTRLTVT.

This clone appeared a few times. J is TRBJ1-2 and V is TRBV28, with a possible D match to TRBD1 (6 bases). The CDR3 is 17 residues long. In germline, CDR1 is MDHEN, CDR2 SYDVKM. Trimming left V 5 bases short and J 4 bases short, with 23 bases between. The CDR3 nucleotides are TGTGCCAGCAGTGGGGCGACAGGAACGCCGATCCTCTATGGCTACACCTTC. It specifies CASSGATGTPILYGYTF.

The genes are TRBV6-6 and TRBJ1-1, with D possibly TRBD1 on 5 matching bases. Between the trimmed V and J ends, which lost 5 bases and 8 bases, there was a span of 9 bases. The germline gives CDR1 MNHNY, CDR2 SVGAGI (reference sequence). This CDR3 is built from 11 residues. CDR3 nucleotide sequence: TGTGCCAGCAGTACCTACAGGGAAGCTTTCTTT. Translation: CASSTYREAFF.

The chain couples TRBV7-5 to TRBJ1-4; the tabulated D call, TRBD1, remains unverified against the DNA. TRBV7-5 is recorded as a pseudogene. This CDR3 has 15 amino acids. This CDR3 reads CVRSLKLRGNEKLFF. CDR3 DNA: TGTGTCAGAAGCTTAAAGCTCAGGGGTAATGAAAAACTGTTTTTT.

For the CDR3, the DNA is TGTGCCAGCAGCCCGATGACTAGCCCCGGGGAGCTGTTTTTT. The encoded protein is CASSPMTSPGELFF. V usage is TRBV6-5 and J usage is TRBJ2-2, with 7 positions matching TRBD2. Germline-derived CDR1 and CDR2 are MNHEY and SVGAGI. The CDR3 has 14 residues. Trimming at V came to 6 bases and at J to 6 bases, leaving 7 bases not matched to a gene.

The rearrangement links TRBV28 to TRBJ2-5; D unclear. This CDR3 region has 14 residues. Germline lookup yields CDR1 MDHEN and CDR2 SYDVKM. The V end lost 4 bases, the J end lost 0 bases, and 9 bases lay between the germline ends. The CDR3 loop is CASSSQTYQETQYF. In DNA, the CDR3 is TGTGCCAGCAGTTCCCAGACTTACCAAGAGACCCAGTACTTC.

The V gene is TRBV27, the J gene TRBJ2-1; TRBD2 matches at 8 bases. CDR3 length: 16 residues. CDR1 MNHEY and CDR2 SMNVEV come from the germline V gene (reference sequence). V was clipped by 3 bases and J by 2 bases; unmatched bases: 6. The CDR3 loop is CASSLFRSGTYNEQFF. In DNA, the CDR3 is TGTGCCAGCAGTTTGTTTCGTAGCGGGACCTACAATGAGCAGTTCTTC.

This clone was seen a handful of times. The rearrangement joins TRBV6-6 to TRBJ1-4, with TRBD1 matching over 9 bases. The CDR3 extends over 12 amino acids. Per germline, CDR1 MNHNY and CDR2 SVGAGI (reference sequence). The trim removed 4 bases at V and 11 bases at J, leaving 2 bases unmatched. DNA of the CDR3: TGTGCCAGCAGTTCCGACAGGGGGAAACTGTTTTTT. The encoded protein is CASSSDRGKLFF.

This rearrangement joins TRBV15 to TRBJ2-3; 7 nucleotides line up with TRBD2. The CDR3 loop spans 17 amino acids. Trimming took 8 bases from V and 2 from J; bases not matched to a gene: 16. Germline CDR1 LNHNV, CDR2 YYDKDF (reference sequence). The CDR3 region is CATGGDGGSAFTDTQYF. CDR3 nucleotide sequence: TGTGCCACCGGAGGTGATGGCGGGAGCGCTTTCACAGATACGCAGTATTTT.

The V gene is TRBV7-9, the J gene TRBJ2-4; the match to TRBD1 covers 8 bases. CDR1 SEHNR and CDR2 FQNEAQ come from the germline V gene (reference sequence). V lost 5 bases, J lost 0 bases, and 12 bases stayed unmatched. The length of the CDR3 is 18 residues. CDR3 sequence reads: CASSHVGRDRIAKNIQYF. CDR3 DNA sequence: TGTGCCAGCAGCCACGTTGGTCGGGACAGGATAGCCAAAAACATTCAGTACTTC.

This chain connects TRBV19 to TRBJ2-1; D may be TRBD2 (6 bases). From germline, CDR1 is LNHDA and CDR2 SQIVND (reference sequence). With 5 bases removed from V and 4 bases from J, the gap between germline ends came to 18 bases. CDR3 size: 16 residues. This CDR3 is CASSSVTTSRYNEQFF. In DNA, the CDR3 is TGTGCCAGTAGTTCCGTAACTACTAGCAGATACAATGAGCAGTTCTTC.